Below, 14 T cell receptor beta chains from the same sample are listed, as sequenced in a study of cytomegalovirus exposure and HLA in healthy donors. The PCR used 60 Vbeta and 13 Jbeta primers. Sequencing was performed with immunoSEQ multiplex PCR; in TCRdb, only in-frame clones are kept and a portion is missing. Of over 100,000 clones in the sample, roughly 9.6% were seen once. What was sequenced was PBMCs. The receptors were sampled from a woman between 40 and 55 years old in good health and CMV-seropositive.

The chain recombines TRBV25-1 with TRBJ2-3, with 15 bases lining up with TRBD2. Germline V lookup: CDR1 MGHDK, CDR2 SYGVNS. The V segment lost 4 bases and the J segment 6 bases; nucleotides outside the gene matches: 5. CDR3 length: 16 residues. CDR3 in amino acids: CASSVGTSGGWDTQYF. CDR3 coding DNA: TGTGCCAGCAGTGTGGGGACTAGCGGGGGGTGGGATACGCAGTATTTT. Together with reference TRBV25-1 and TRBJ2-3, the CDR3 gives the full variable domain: EADIYQTPRYLVIGTGKKITLECSQTMGHDKMYWYQQDPGMELHLIHYSYGVNSTEKGDLSSESTVSRIRTEHFPLTLESARPSHTSQYLCASSVGTSGGWDTQYFGPGTRLTVL.

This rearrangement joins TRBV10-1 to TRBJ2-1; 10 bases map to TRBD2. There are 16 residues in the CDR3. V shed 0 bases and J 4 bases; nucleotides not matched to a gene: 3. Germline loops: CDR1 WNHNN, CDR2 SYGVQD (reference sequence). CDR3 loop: CASSESRTSGYNEQFF. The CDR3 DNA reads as TGCGCCAGCAGTGAGTCAAGGACTAGCGGTTACAATGAGCAGTTCTTC.

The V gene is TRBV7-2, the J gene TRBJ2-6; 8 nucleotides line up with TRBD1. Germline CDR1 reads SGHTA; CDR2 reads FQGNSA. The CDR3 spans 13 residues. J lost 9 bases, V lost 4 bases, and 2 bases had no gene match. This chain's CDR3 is CASSSGQGNVLTF. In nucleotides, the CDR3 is TGTGCCAGCAGCTCCGGACAGGGCAACGTCCTGACTTTC.

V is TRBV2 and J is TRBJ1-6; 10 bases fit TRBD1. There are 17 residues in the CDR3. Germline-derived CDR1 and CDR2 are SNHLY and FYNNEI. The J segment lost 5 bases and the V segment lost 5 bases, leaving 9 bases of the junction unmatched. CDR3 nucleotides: TGTGCCAGCAGTAGGACAGGGGGGAATTTGGATAATTCACCCCTCCACTTT. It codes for CASSRTGGNLDNSPLHF. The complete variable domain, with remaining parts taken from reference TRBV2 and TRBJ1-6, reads EPEVTQTPSHQVTQMGQEVILRCVPISNHLYFYWYRQILGQKVEFLVSFYNNEISEKSEIFDDQFSVERPDGSNFTLKIRSTKLEDSAMYFCASSRTGGNLDNSPLHFGNGTRLTVT.

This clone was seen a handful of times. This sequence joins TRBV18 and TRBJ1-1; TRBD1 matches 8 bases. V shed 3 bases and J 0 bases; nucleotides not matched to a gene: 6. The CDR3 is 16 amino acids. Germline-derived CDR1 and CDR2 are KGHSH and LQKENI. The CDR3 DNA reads TGTGCCAGCTCACCTGGACAGGGAATTTTGAACACTGAAGCTTTCTTT. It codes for CASSPGQGILNTEAFF.

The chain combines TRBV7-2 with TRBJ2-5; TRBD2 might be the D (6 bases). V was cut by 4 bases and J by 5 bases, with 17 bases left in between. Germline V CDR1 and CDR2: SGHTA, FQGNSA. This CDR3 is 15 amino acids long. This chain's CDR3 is CASSSDFTEGETQYF. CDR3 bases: TGTGCCAGCAGCTCGGACTTCACGGAGGGCGAGACCCAGTACTTC. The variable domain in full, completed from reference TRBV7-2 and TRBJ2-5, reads GAGVSQSPSNKVTEKGKDVELRCDPISGHTALYWYRQSLGQGLEFLIYFQGNSAPDKSGLPSDRFSAERTGGSVSTLTIQRTQQEDSAVYLCASSSDFTEGETQYFGPGTRLLVL.

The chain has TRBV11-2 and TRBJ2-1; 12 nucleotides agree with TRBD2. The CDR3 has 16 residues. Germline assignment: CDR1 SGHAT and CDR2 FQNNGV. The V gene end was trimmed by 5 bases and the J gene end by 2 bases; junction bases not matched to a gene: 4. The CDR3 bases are TGTGCCAGCAGCCCTGGGACTAGCGGGCCCTACAATGAGCAGTTCTTC. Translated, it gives CASSPGTSGPYNEQFF.

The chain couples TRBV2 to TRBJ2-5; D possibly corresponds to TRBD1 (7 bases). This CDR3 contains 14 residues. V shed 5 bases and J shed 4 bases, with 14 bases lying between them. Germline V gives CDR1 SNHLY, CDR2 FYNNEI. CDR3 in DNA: TGTGCCAGCAGTTCAAGGGGGCGGGGAGAGACCCAGTACTTC. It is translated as CASSSRGRGETQYF.

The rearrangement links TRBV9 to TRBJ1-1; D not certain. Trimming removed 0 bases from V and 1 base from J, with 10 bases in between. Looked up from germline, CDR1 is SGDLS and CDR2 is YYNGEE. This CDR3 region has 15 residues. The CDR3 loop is CASSVGGQPNTEAFF. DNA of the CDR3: TGTGCCAGCAGCGTAGGCGGGCAGCCGAACACTGAAGCTTTCTTT.

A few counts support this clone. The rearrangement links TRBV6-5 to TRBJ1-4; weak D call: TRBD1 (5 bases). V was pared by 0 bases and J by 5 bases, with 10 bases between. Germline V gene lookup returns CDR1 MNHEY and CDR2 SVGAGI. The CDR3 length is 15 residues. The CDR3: CASSYSGLLNEKLFF. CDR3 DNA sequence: TGTGCCAGCAGTTACTCGGGACTGCTGAATGAAAAACTGTTTTTT.

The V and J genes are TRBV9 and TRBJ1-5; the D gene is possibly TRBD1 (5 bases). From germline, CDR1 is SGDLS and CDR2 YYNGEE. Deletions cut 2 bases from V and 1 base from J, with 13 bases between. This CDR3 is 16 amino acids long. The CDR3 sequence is CASSVRQIRSNQPQHF. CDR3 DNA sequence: TGTGCCAGCAGCGTCCGACAGATTAGGAGCAATCAGCCCCAGCATTTT.

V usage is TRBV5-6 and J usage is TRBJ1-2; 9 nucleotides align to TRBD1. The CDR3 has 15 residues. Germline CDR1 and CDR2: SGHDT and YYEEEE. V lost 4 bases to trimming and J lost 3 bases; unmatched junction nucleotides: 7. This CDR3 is CASSPRTGVYYGYTF. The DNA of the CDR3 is TGTGCCAGCAGCCCTCGGACAGGGGTCTACTATGGCTACACCTTC.

This CDR3 reads CASSLALTQGTEAFF. The CDR3 bases are TGCGCCAGCAGCTTGGCCCTGACCCAGGGCACTGAAGCTTTCTTT. The chain is built from TRBV5-1 and TRBJ1-1; a possible D gene is TRBD1 (5 bases). The CDR3 loop spans 15 amino acids. V was trimmed by 0 bases and J by 4 bases, leaving 13 bases between them. Looked up from germline, CDR1 is SGHRS and CDR2 is YFSETQ.

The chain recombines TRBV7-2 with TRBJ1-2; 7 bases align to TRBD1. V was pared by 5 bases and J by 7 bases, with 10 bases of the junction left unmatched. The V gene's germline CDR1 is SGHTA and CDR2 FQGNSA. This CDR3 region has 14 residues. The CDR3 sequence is CASSRGGQESGYTF. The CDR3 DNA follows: TGTGCCAGCAGCCGCGGCGGACAGGAAAGTGGCTACACCTTC.